This T cell receptor (beta chain) derives from a study of T-cell reconstitution after alpha-beta-depleted transplantation in children. Study results and caveats: A year post-transplant, T-cell counts and diversity derived mostly from newly produced T cells. Reportedly, alpha-beta T cells present about two months post-transplant originated from several hundred expanded clones of graft origin. For some patients, TCRbeta diversity was high at day 60 because of recipient T cells and thymic progenitors that survived.

Unique molecular identifiers were incorporated during preparation of the TCRbeta library. TCRdb reprocessed the PCR reads via MiXCR and lists one record per CDR3 protein. The repertoire holds around 490,000 distinct CDR3 sequences, roughly 10% seen once, with around 13% in the top ten. This clonotype appeared a few times. Its antigen remains unidentified. The TCR comes from a female patient aged 2-9 years who had a stem cell transplant for aplastic anemia, so the T cells may come from the graft donor. This specimen was PBMCs, mostly from graft donor cells, taken 180 days after TCRalphabeta/CD19-depleted stem cell transplant.

For the CDR3, the DNA is TGCAGTGCTAGCAGCGGGTTGACCTACGAGCAGTACTTC. This encodes CSASSGLTYEQYF. The chain is built from TRBV20-1 and TRBJ2-7; D may be TRBD2 (6 bases). This CDR3 region has 13 residues. V gave up 3 bases and J gave up 2 bases, with 11 bases separating them. CDR1 is DFQATT and CDR2 is SNEGSKA in the germline V gene (reference sequence).